This T cell receptor (beta chain) was sequenced for a study of T cells in Graves' hyperthyroidism and ophthalmopathy. Study findings and constraints: Ophthalmopathy could be told apart from stable hyperthyroidism with a 13 V-J model.

There are many counts of this clonotype. Its target is not known. V was trimmed by 6 bases and J by 0 bases, leaving 15 bases between them. CDR1 is MNHNS, CDR2 SASEGT, per germline. There are 15 residues in the CDR3. RNA transcripts served as the template for amplifying TCR beta CDR3 regions. A first-round RT-PCR of the TCR CDR3 used the HTBI primer set. TCRdb itself ran the multiplex PCR reads through MiXCR, one entry per CDR3 protein. The top ten clones hold about 4.5% of a sample with fewer than 650,000 distinct CDR3 sequences, roughly 14% of them seen once. This rearrangement joins TRBV6-1 to TRBJ2-7; a weak D match, TRBD2 (6 bases). What was sequenced was blood. The sequence was obtained from a woman between 35 and 50 years old with Graves' ophthalmopathy. The CDR3 region is CASSTQRVLSYEQYF. CDR3 nucleotides: TGTGCCAGCAGCACCCAGCGGGTCCTCTCCTACGAGCAGTACTTC.